This T cell receptor beta chain emerged from a study of STAT3 mutations in large granular lymphocyte leukemia. General study points: Every T-LGLL patient had at least one immunodominant TCRbeta clonotype. All newly emerging clones after therapy were STAT3 wild type.

With respect to this clone: Its antigen is currently unknown.

Data came from immunoSEQ multiplex PCR; TCRdb stores just in-frame clones and leaves some out. The data contain 25,000 to 40,000 clones, 75% to 90% of them singletons. Sequencing was carried out using peripheral blood mononuclear cells. The sequence came from a man aged 55 to 70 with T-cell large granular lymphocyte leukemia. Some clones in this sample may be carry-over from other donors' samples.

In nucleotides, the CDR3 is TGTGCCAGCTCACCCGGGACAGGGGGCGCCTATGGCTACACCTTC. Residues: CASSPGTGGAYGYTF. The rearrangement links TRBV18 to TRBJ1-2; TRBD1 agrees at 12 bases. From germline, CDR1 is KGHSH and CDR2 LQKENI. The CDR3 extends over 15 amino acids. With V trimmed by 3 bases and J by 4 bases, 3 bases remained unmatched.